This T cell receptor beta chain was recovered during a study of blood T cell repertoires in COVID-19 (dated by TCRdb to about 2020). For the wider study: Samples covering the acute and convalescent phases of COVID-19 were provided by collaborators in the United States, Italy and Spain. The prospective study material was composed of cDNA or gDNA derived from T cells, B-cell-depleted T cells, or PBMCs. The dataset comprised deeply sampled blood TCRbeta repertoires from subjects exposed to, actively infected with, or recovered from COVID-19. The repertoires were released in a freely available public database meant as a resource for research on the immune response to SARS-CoV-2. Samples came from the ongoing ImmuneRACE study (first 160 participants) plus 1,254 subjects from 6 global collaborators. Nearly every sample came with metadata listing a de-identified subject ID, COVID-19 status, age in years and sex. Where available, HLA class I and class II types were obtained from metadata supplied by the sample provider rather than from assay-based typing. Overall study results and their limits: Clinical and demographic metadata were provided uncurated, with the amount varying by source and participant.

CDR1 and CDR2 are read off the germline V gene (reference sequence) as SGHNT and YYREEE. Trimming at the junction amounts to 4 bases on V and 4 bases on J, and the germline ends lie 11 bases apart. The CDR3 goes from the cysteine to the phenylalanine over 13 residues. Only the CDR3 part of the read is kept: 39 bases, read in frame from the first base. TCRbeta CDR3 regions were amplified from genomic DNA by means of the immunoSEQ Assay, a bias-controlled multiplex PCR. The paper's data handling went like this. The number of nucleated cells in each sample was estimated from the amplification of reference gene primers within the assay. To quantify the absolute abundance of each unique TCRbeta CDR3 rearrangement, sequence reads were collapsed and filtered. For each sample, productive Simpson clonality was calculated as the square root of Simpson's diversity index over productive rearrangements. The immuneACCESS repertoire file appears here via TCRdb, limited to in-frame rearrangements. These files lack a portion of the clones; in checked studies, under half of the deficit traces to unresolved V genes, and the cause of the others is not known. The D gene and trimming were derived from the DNA, and the V and J assignments and clone size from that table. The sample data list about 98,000 clones, and 84% of these were observed just once. Roughly 4.1% of the sample is in the top ten clones.

Of note for this clone: The antigen it recognizes is unknown. No much larger clone is present one base from it, and per-base qualities are unavailable.

Whole blood was collected in K2EDTA tubes by collaborating institutions according to the institutions' own protocols. For TCRbeta analysis, collaborator samples were shipped as frozen whole blood, as isolated PBMCs, or as DNA extracted from either sample type. Sample: peripheral blood. The chain was built from TRBV5-4 and TRBJ1-2; TRBD1 might be the D gene, on 6 matching bases. This receptor was taken from a human donor in a cohort sampled during active COVID-19. The nucleotide sequence is given as TGTGCCAGCAGCCTTGACAGGAGCTATGGCTACACCTTC. This codes for CASSLDRSYGYTF.